Shown below are 13 T cell receptor beta chains from a single sample sequenced in a study of Ad26.COV2.S vaccination and SARS-CoV-2 variants (dated by TCRdb to the early 2020s). Per the publication, the treatment or condition label means: 19 received Ad26.COV2.S at low or high dose, single or two shots; roughly 5 received placebo; per-sample allocation not given. For vaccine and placebo recipients, repertoires were sequenced using samples collected on day 63 after the first injection. Receptor amplification or capture employed the immunoSEQ multiplex PCR assay. The source is immuneACCESS, and TCRdb retained only in-frame sequences with V and J called. Part of the clones is not carried over; for the studies checked, unresolved V genes explain less than half of this, and the remainder is unexplained. A total of roughly 680,000 clones appear in this sample, around 89% of them only once. The ten biggest clones cover approximately 1.5% of the sample.

The sequencing used peripheral blood, collected in a trial of Ad26.COV2.S vaccine versus placebo. These TCRs come from a person between 18 and 59 years old who received the Ad26.COV2.S COVID-19 vaccine or a placebo.

V gene TRBV9 combines with J gene TRBJ2-7; perhaps TRBD1 as D (5 bases). Germline values: CDR1 SGDLS, CDR2 YYNGEE. The CDR3 totals 16 residues. Trimming took off 0 bases at V and 3 bases at J, with 16 bases between the two ends. The CDR3, as DNA: TGTGCCAGCAGCGTAGAGGCCAGGGATGGAGACTACGAGCAGTACTTC. It yields the protein CASSVEARDGDYEQYF.

In regard to this clone: The same CDR3 arises from other DNA sequences in this sample as well. The rearrangement links TRBV3-1 (or the pseudogene TRBV3-2) to TRBJ1-5; D is unresolved. Trimming left V 3 bases short and J 1 base short, with 1 base between. CDR3 size: 12 residues. CDR1 and CDR2 (germline): LGHDT, YNNKEL (reference sequence). The CDR3 DNA reads as TGTGCCAGCAGCCAGAGCAATCAGCCCCAGCATTTT. Its translation is CASSQSNQPQHF.

This chain joins TRBV15 and TRBJ1-3; weak D call: TRBD1 (6 bases). Between the trimmed V and J ends, which lost 0 bases and 0 bases, there was a span of 21 bases. Germline V gene lookup returns CDR1 LNHNV and CDR2 YYDKDF (reference sequence). The CDR3 extends over 20 amino acids. The CDR3 DNA is TGTGCCACCAGCAGAGATTGGCTCGGGGGGGCGAGGCCCTCTGGAAACACCATATATTTT. Protein sequence: CATSRDWLGGARPSGNTIYF.

The chain has TRBV30 and TRBJ2-5; D possibly uses TRBD1 or TRBD2 (7 bases each). The V end was cut by 4 bases, the J end by 4 bases, with 16 bases between. Per the germline V gene, CDR1 is GTSNPN and CDR2 is SVGIG (reference sequence). The CDR3 spans 14 residues. The CDR3 nucleotides are TGTGCCTGGAATCGACAGGGCGGGGGAGAGACCCAGTACTTC. Translated: CAWNRQGGGETQYF.

This clone was detected only a few times. The V gene is TRBV18, the J gene TRBJ1-1; D not certain. CDR3 size: 14 residues. In germline, CDR1 is KGHSH, CDR2 LQKENI. Trimming left V 0 bases short and J 3 bases short, with 8 bases between. DNA for the CDR3: TGTGCCAGCTCACCACCGTCCGAGGACACTGAAGCTTTCTTT. This sequence encodes CASSPPSEDTEAFF.

Worth noting for this clone: In the same sample, other DNA sequences code for this CDR3. CDR3 in amino acids: CASSLVAGGETQYF. DNA for the CDR3: TGTGCCAGCAGCTTAGTCGCAGGGGGGGAGACCCAGTACTTC. The chain joins TRBV7-2 to TRBJ2-5, with D perhaps TRBD1 (7 bases). The V and J ends lost 1 base and 5 bases respectively, with 11 bases between them. The CDR3 length is 14 residues. Germline CDR1 SGHTA, CDR2 FQGNSA.

The table lists this clone with a count of one. The CDR3 region has the DNA TGTGCCAGCAGTTCCACCAGTTCTCAGTACTTC. Its protein product is CASSSTSSQYF. The genes are TRBV12-3 or TRBV12-4 and TRBJ2-5; no clear D. V dropped 4 bases and J dropped 11 bases, with 11 bases sitting between them. The CDR3 spans 11 residues.

This sequence joins TRBV6-1 and TRBJ2-5; 7 bases match TRBD1. The CDR3 sequence is 16 residues long. Germline CDR1 reads MNHNS; CDR2 reads SASEGT. Trimming removed 4 bases from V and 4 bases from J; junction bases left unmatched: 12. DNA for the CDR3: TGTGCCAGCAGTGGCCTTACAGGGGTACGAGGAGAGACCCAGTACTTC. It codes for CASSGLTGVRGETQYF.

The chain has TRBV6-5 and TRBJ1-6, with no clear D. In germline, CDR1 is MNHEY, CDR2 SVGAGI. V was shortened by 4 bases and J by 3 bases, with 4 bases between the two germline ends. This CDR3 spans 13 amino acids. The CDR3 DNA is TGTGCCAGCAGTTCCGACTATAATTCACCCCTCCACTTT. Amino acids: CASSSDYNSPLHF.

The chain links TRBV19 to TRBJ1-2, with 11 bases fitting TRBD1. Germline lookup yields CDR1 LNHDA and CDR2 SQIVND (reference sequence). The trim removed 5 bases at V and 3 bases at J, leaving 5 bases unmatched. The CDR3 consists of 15 residues. CDR3 region: CASSRWTGGDYGYTF. The CDR3 nucleotides read TGTGCCAGTAGTCGCTGGACAGGGGGCGACTATGGCTACACCTTC.

J is TRBJ2-3 and V is TRBV7-2; 7 positions match TRBD2. Trimming at V came to 4 bases and at J to 3 bases, leaving 10 bases not matched to a gene. The CDR3 is made up of 16 amino acids. Germline V gives CDR1 SGHTA, CDR2 FQGNSA. The CDR3 here is CASSSPGWGGTDTQYF. The CDR3 DNA follows: TGTGCCAGCAGCTCCCCAGGGTGGGGAGGGACAGATACGCAGTATTTT.

This chain joins TRBV5-1 and TRBJ1-2, with 7 positions matching TRBD1. Germline-derived CDR1 and CDR2 are SGHRS and YFSETQ. V was clipped by 0 bases and J by 5 bases; unmatched bases: 7. The CDR3 extends over 15 amino acids. The CDR3 nucleotides read TGCGCCAGCAGCTTGGGACAGGGTCCCGTTTATGGCTACACCTTC. Translated: CASSLGQGPVYGYTF.

The gene calls are TRBV18 and TRBJ2-7; unclear D gene. Germline values: CDR1 KGHSH, CDR2 LQKENI. This CDR3 spans 13 amino acids. The V end lost 2 bases, the J end lost 2 bases, and 7 bases lay between the germline ends. CDR3: CASSPSRPYEQYF. CDR3 nucleotides: TGTGCCAGCTCACCAAGTCGGCCCTACGAGCAGTACTTC.